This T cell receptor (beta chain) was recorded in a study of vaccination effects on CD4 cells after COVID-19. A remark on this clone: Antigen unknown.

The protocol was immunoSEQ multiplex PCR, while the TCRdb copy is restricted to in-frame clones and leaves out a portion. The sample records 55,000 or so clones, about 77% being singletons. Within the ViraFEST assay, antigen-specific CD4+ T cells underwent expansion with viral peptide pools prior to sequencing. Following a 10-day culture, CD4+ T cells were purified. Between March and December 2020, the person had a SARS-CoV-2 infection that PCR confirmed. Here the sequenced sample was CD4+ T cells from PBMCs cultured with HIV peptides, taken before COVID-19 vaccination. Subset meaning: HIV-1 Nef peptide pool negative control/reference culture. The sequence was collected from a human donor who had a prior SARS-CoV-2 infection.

CDR3 DNA sequence: TGTGCCAGCAGCTTAGGACTCCTGGAGACCCAGTACTTC. Amino acids: CASSLGLLETQYF. This sequence joins TRBV7-2 and TRBJ2-5; D is ambiguous. The CDR3 loop spans 13 amino acids. V shed 1 base and J shed 5 bases, with 8 bases lying between them. Germline CDR1 is SGHTA and CDR2 is FQGNSA.